This TCR beta chain appears in the sequencing data of a study of T-cell reconstitution after alpha-beta-depleted transplantation in children. This clonotype was counted at least ten times. The germline V and J ends were trimmed by 3 bases and 4 bases, with 6 bases remaining between them. The germline V gene has CDR1 SQVTM and CDR2 ANQGSEA. The CDR3 contains 11 residues. Unique molecular identifiers were built into the TCRbeta library. TCRdb passed the PCR reads through MiXCR, listing each CDR3 protein once. The data contain hundreds of thousands of distinct CDR3 sequences, around 17% of them singletons.

Sample: PBMCs from the stem cell graft donor, taken from the stem cell graft. The chain couples TRBV29-1 to TRBJ1-1, with D possibly TRBD1 on 6 matching bases. This TCR came from a human donor who donated a stem cell graft to a child with acute myeloid leukemia. In nucleotides, the CDR3 is TGCAGCGTTGACAGGGGCACTGAAGCTTTCTTT. It specifies CSVDRGTEAFF.